This T cell receptor (beta chain) stems from a study of blood T cell repertoires in COVID-19. There are 14 residues in the CDR3. The V end lost 4 bases, the J end lost 0 bases, and 10 bases lay between the germline ends. Per the germline V gene, CDR1 is ENHRY and CDR2 is SYGVKD. Some clones are missing from TCRdb's copy, which holds only in-frame ones; the method was immunoSEQ multiplex PCR. Of some 250,000 clones in the sample, 91% were seen once. The sequence derives from a human donor in a cohort exposed to, infected with or recovered from COVID-19 (not recorded which). The donor label of this sample is uncertain. The sequencing sample was made of PBMCs or T cells enriched from blood (not recorded which). This chain connects TRBV10-3 to TRBJ2-7; D is possibly TRBD1 (5 bases). Written as DNA, the CDR3 is TGTGCCATCAGTGCAGGGTTGAGCTCCTACGAGCAGTACTTC. It specifies CAISAGLSSYEQYF.